This TCR beta chain was obtained from a study of blood T cell repertoires in COVID-19. Background on the study: PBMCs, B-cell-depleted T cells, or T cells were the source of the cDNA or gDNA that made up the material.

The CDR3 sequence is 19 residues long. Germline-derived CDR1 and CDR2 are MNHEY and SMNVEV (reference sequence). J was trimmed by 0 bases and V by 5 bases; bases with no gene match: 18. Sequenced by immunoSEQ multiplex PCR; TCRdb stores in-frame clones only, minus some. The table lists about 400,000 clones, around 87% of them singletons. Ages ranged from about 18 to 89 years, with residence in 24 US areas. Participant reports of clinical history set cohort assignment. The chain couples TRBV27 to TRBJ1-1, with TRBD1 matching over 7 bases. The sample taken for sequencing was PBMCs or T cells enriched from blood (not recorded which). The sequence derives from a man aged 35-49 years in a cohort exposed to, infected with or recovered from COVID-19 (not recorded which). CDR3 DNA: TGTGCCAGCAGTCCCGACCGTTCAGGGGGGTTACTAATGAACACTGAAGCTTTCTTT. Protein product: CASSPDRSGGLLMNTEAFF.